This T cell receptor (beta chain) originates from a study of CXCR3-negative and CXCR3-positive naive CD8 T cells. Notes on the study in general: Within a donor, both naive subsets shared TRBV-TRBJ usage, unlike memory cells. Surface CD5 looked about the same in the naive subsets, so the authors worked out TCR strength from TRB CDR3 properties.

Concerning this clonotype itself: What it binds is unknown.

CDR3 size: 15 residues. Germline V lookup: CDR1 SGHTA, CDR2 FQGTGA. UMI-tagged TRB cDNA libraries were built via 5' RACE. TCRdb re-called the 5' RACE reads and shows each CDR3 protein once, DNA omitted. This repertoire includes about 28,000 distinct CDR3 sequences. The chain carries TRBV7-3 and TRBJ2-2; checking the TCRdb D call of TRBD2 is not possible without DNA. The sample consisted of memory CD8+ T cells from blood. The sequence came from a human donor in good health. Some clones in this sample may be carry-over from other donors' samples. CDR3 region: CASSPSSGDLGELFF.